Below, 19 T cell receptor beta chains from the same sample are listed, as sequenced in a study of tumor-infiltrating lymphocytes in oesophageal squamous cell carcinoma. TCRdb itself ran the PCR reads through MiXCR, one entry per CDR3 protein. The sample records around 9,300 distinct CDR3 sequences, 66% being singletons. Input material: esophageal tumor tissue. Receptor source: a female donor with esophageal squamous cell carcinoma.

The chain recombines TRBV7-3 with TRBJ2-5, with a tentative D call TRBD2 (6 bases). The DNA end is more similar to TRBJ2-7, so the J call may be wrong. There are 13 residues in the CDR3. Germline lookup yields CDR1 SGHTA and CDR2 FQGTGA. The CDR3 loop is CASSRLGGYEQYF. The CDR3 nucleotides are TGTGCCAGCAGCCGACTGGGGGGCTACGAGCAGTACTTC.

This clonotype appeared a few times. J is TRBJ2-5 and V is TRBV24-1, with D tentatively TRBD2 (5 bases). The J call may be in error: the DNA end matches TRBJ2-1 better. CDR1 is KGHDR and CDR2 is SFDVKD in the germline V gene. The CDR3 sequence is 14 residues long. CDR3 nucleotides: TGTGCCACCAGTGAGCGGGCCCCCATGGGTGAGCAGTTCTTC. As protein: CATSERAPMGEQFF.

This clonotype was detected only a few times. V usage is TRBV7-3 and J usage is TRBJ2-1, with 7 bases that match TRBD2. This CDR3 is 15 amino acids long. Germline-derived CDR1 and CDR2 are SGHTA and FQGTGA. The V gene end was trimmed by 0 bases and the J gene end by 6 bases; junction bases not matched to a gene: 5. As DNA, the CDR3 is TGTGCCAGCAGCTTAACCTCCCCTAGCGGCAATGAGCAGTTCTTC. This encodes CASSLTSPSGNEQFF.

The chain joins TRBV7-8 to TRBJ1-2; unclear D gene. Trimming left V 3 bases short and J 0 bases short, with 8 bases between. The germline CDR1 and CDR2 sequences are SGHVS and FQNEAQ. The CDR3 is 14 amino acids. The CDR3 reads CASSLTTSNYGYTF. CDR3 in DNA: TGTGCCAGCAGCTTGACAACTTCTAACTATGGCTACACCTTC.

The V gene is TRBV7-3, the J gene TRBJ2-5; 11 bases line up with TRBD2. Per germline, CDR1 SGHTA and CDR2 FQGTGA. The CDR3 covers 16 residues. V gave up 5 bases and J gave up 2 bases; unmatched junction bases: 7. CDR3 amino acids: CASSGSGTSGQETQYF. The CDR3, as DNA: TGTGCCAGCAGCGGTTCCGGGACTAGCGGTCAAGAGACCCAGTACTTC.

The rearrangement links TRBV12-3 or TRBV12-4 to TRBJ2-3; 9 bases are a match to TRBD2. The CDR3 spans 15 residues. V shed 4 bases and J 3 bases; nucleotides not matched to a gene: 5. The CDR3 sequence is CASSWTSVGTDTQYF. CDR3 DNA: TGTGCCAGCAGTTGGACTAGCGTGGGGACAGATACGCAGTATTTT.

The chain has TRBV6-5 and TRBJ2-5, with D tentatively TRBD2 (6 bases). Germline V CDR1 and CDR2: MNHEY, SVGAGI. V was clipped by 2 bases and J by 5 bases, with 15 bases between them. This CDR3 has 15 amino acids. This CDR3 reads CASSYGAGSGETQYF. CDR3 nucleotides: TGTGCCAGCAGTTACGGCGCGGGATCCGGGGAGACCCAGTACTTC.

V and J are TRBV19 and TRBJ1-4; D remains ambiguous. The germline gives CDR1 LNHDA, CDR2 SQIVND (reference sequence). V dropped 1 base and J dropped 8 bases, with 11 bases sitting between them. The CDR3 extends over 14 amino acids. CDR3 sequence: CASSIALSPEKLFF. Written as DNA, the CDR3 is TGTGCCAGTAGTATAGCGCTGTCACCGGAAAAACTGTTTTTT.

The chain uses TRBV9 and TRBJ2-1, with 7 bases lining up with TRBD1. Germline-derived CDR1 and CDR2 are SGDLS and YYNGEE. This CDR3 is built from 15 residues. The trim removed 0 bases at V and 4 bases at J, leaving 4 bases unmatched. CDR3 region: CASSVDRGAYNEQFF. CDR3 nucleotide sequence: TGTGCCAGCAGCGTAGACAGGGGTGCGTACAATGAGCAGTTCTTC.

This rearrangement joins TRBV7-8 to TRBJ2-1; a weak D match, TRBD1 (6 bases). The CDR3 has 13 residues. Per the germline V gene, CDR1 is SGHVS and CDR2 is FQNEAQ. The germline V and J ends were trimmed by 6 bases and 15 bases, with 21 bases remaining between them. The CDR3 nucleotides are TGTGCCAGCAGTCCCAGGGGACCTACCGACCGGTTCTTC. This gives the protein CASSPRGPTDRFF.

The chain's CDR3 is CASSPGQGVYLGTEAFF. The CDR3 region has the DNA TGTGCCAGCAGTCCTGGACAGGGCGTGTATCTGGGCACTGAAGCTTTCTTT. The genes are TRBV12-3 or TRBV12-4 and TRBJ1-1; TRBD1 matches 8 bases. CDR3 length equals 17 residues. After removal of 5 bases from V and 4 bases from J, the junction contained 15 bases not matched to a gene.

This clonotype was recorded only once. The V and J genes are TRBV6-1 and TRBJ2-7; D remains unclear. The tail of the sequence fits TRBJ2-5 better, so the J call may be wrong. Germline lookup yields CDR1 MNHNS and CDR2 SASEGT. CDR3 size: 11 residues. The chain's CDR3 is CASKVVETQYF. DNA for the CDR3: TGTGCCAGCAAGGTGGTAGAGACCCAGTACTTC.

This clonotype was detected once. Possible read error: a much larger clone is one base away. The gene calls are TRBV7-2 and TRBJ2-7; 7 bases are a match to TRBD2. The CDR3 sequence is 11 residues long. CDR1 and CDR2 (germline): SGHTA, FQGNSA. The CDR3 is CGSSPGTTQYF. CDR3 nucleotides: TGTGGCAGCAGCCCGGGGACTACCCAGTACTTC.

The genes are TRBV7-2 and TRBJ2-7, with a weak D call TRBD1 (5 bases). CDR3 size: 14 residues. The V gene's germline CDR1 is SGHTA and CDR2 FQGNSA. The V gene lost 1 base and the J gene lost 1 base, with 8 bases spanning the gap. CDR3: CASSLVTASYEQYF. CDR3 sequence (DNA): TGTGCCAGCAGCTTAGTGACAGCTTCCTACGAGCAGTACTTC.

The chain has TRBV11-3 and TRBJ2-3; either TRBD1 or TRBD2 may fit D (6 bases each). With 4 bases removed from V and 3 bases from J, the gap between germline ends came to 17 bases. This CDR3 contains 16 residues. From germline, CDR1 is SGHNT and CDR2 YENEEA. DNA for the CDR3: TGTGCCAGCAGCTCAGGAGGGGGATTTGGAACAGATACGCAGTATTTT. Encoded protein: CASSSGGGFGTDTQYF.

Remarks on this clonotype: A read error may produce the germline difference seen at one junction end. The chain couples TRBV7-2 to TRBJ2-1; 8 bases match TRBD1. The length of the CDR3 is 15 residues. The V gene's germline CDR1 is SGHTA and CDR2 FQGNSA. CDR3 DNA: TGTGCCAGCAGCCTTAGTCAGGGGGCGTATTCACCCCTCCACTTC. It codes for CASSLSQGAYSPLHF.

This chain links TRBV7-2 with TRBJ2-5; the D gene is possibly TRBD2 (5 bases). The J call is uncertain, as TRBJ2-1 better fits the DNA end. The CDR3 consists of 13 residues. Looked up from germline, CDR1 is SGHTA and CDR2 is FQGNSA. CDR3 region: CASSLDERLGQFF. As DNA, the CDR3 is TGTGCCAGCAGCTTAGATGAGCGGTTGGGGCAGTTCTTC.

The rearrangement joins TRBV10-2 to TRBJ1-1, with 9 bases that match TRBD1. J lost 1 base, V lost 1 base, and 7 bases had no gene match. The CDR3 is 17 residues long. The V gene's germline CDR1 is WSHSY and CDR2 SAAADI. CDR3 bases: TGCGCCAGCAGTGAGTATAGACAGGGGGTCCAGAACACTGAAGCTTTCTTT. Amino acid sequence: CASSEYRQGVQNTEAFF.

The chain combines TRBV7-2 with TRBJ2-7; D remains unclear. The CDR3 has 14 amino acids. Germline CDR1 reads SGHTA; CDR2 reads FQGNSA. V was pared by 2 bases and J by 6 bases, with 14 bases between. The chain's CDR3 is CASSLPSEVREQYF. As DNA, the CDR3 is TGTGCCAGCAGCTTACCCAGTGAGGTCCGCGAGCAGTACTTC.